This TCR beta chain was observed in a study of identical twins. Findings and caveats of the study: For out-of-frame alpha sequences shared by twins, low generation probability was in excess. Reduced insertions were recorded for abundant cord blood beta clonotypes, with no such pattern in memory repertoires.

This clonotype has a count of ten or more. The antigen is not known. V lost 8 bases to trimming and J lost 2 bases, with 12 bases between them. Germline V lookup: CDR1 MNHEY, CDR2 SMNVEV (reference sequence). This CDR3 has 13 residues. TCRdb re-called the 5' RACE reads through MiXCR, storing one row per CDR3 protein. The profile shows fewer than 900,000 distinct CDR3 sequences, around 20% of them singletons. These sequences were also reported in another study, on T cells expressing NK-cell markers.

The TCR sequence derives from a woman aged 18-29 years in good health. Sequencing was carried out using PBMCs. The gene calls are TRBV27 and TRBJ1-2; D gene ambiguous. CDR3 sequence reads: CASGPTGNYGYTF. CDR3 DNA: TGTGCCAGCGGCCCCACGGGGAACTATGGCTACACCTTC.